These 18 T cell receptor beta chains share one sample of origin, sequenced in a study of blood T cell repertoires in COVID-19. TCRdb's copy holds only in-frame clones and misses some; the assay was immunoSEQ multiplex PCR. The table includes more than 40,000 clones, about 89% detected once. Sequenced: peripheral blood. The receptor set was obtained from a human donor in a cohort sampled during active COVID-19.

V is TRBV19 and J is TRBJ1-1, with 8 bases lining up with TRBD1. The J segment lost 3 bases and the V segment lost 4 bases, leaving 1 base of the junction unmatched. Germline V gene data show CDR1 as LNHDA and CDR2 as SQIVND (reference sequence). The CDR3 contains 13 residues. As DNA, the CDR3 is TGTGCCAGTAGTAAGGACAGGGACACTGAAGCTTTCTTT. Translation gives CASSKDRDTEAFF.

V gene TRBV9 combines with J gene TRBJ1-1, with D unclear. The germline V gene has CDR1 SGDLS and CDR2 YYNGEE. The V and J ends lost 2 bases and 4 bases respectively, with 15 bases between them. CDR3 length: 15 residues. This CDR3 is CASSVGGRESTEAFF. CDR3 in DNA: TGTGCCAGCAGCGTGGGAGGTCGGGAGTCCACTGAAGCTTTCTTT.

V usage is TRBV4-1 and J usage is TRBJ2-1; 8 bases map to TRBD1. Germline V lookup: CDR1 MGHRA, CDR2 YSYEKL. The CDR3 is 15 residues long. V shed 4 bases, J shed 7 bases, and the junction held 9 bases outside the gene matches. The CDR3 DNA follows: TGCGCCAGCAGCCCCGCAGGGGGCTTGGTGAATGAGCAGTTCTTC. It yields the protein CASSPAGGLVNEQFF.

The rearrangement links TRBV2 to TRBJ2-7, with D unresolved. V was cut by 2 bases and J by 2 bases, with 13 bases left in between. The CDR3 consists of 15 residues. The germline gives CDR1 SNHLY, CDR2 FYNNEI. CDR3 region: CASSEQSVSAYEQYF. The CDR3, as DNA: TGTGCCAGCAGTGAACAAAGCGTTTCGGCCTACGAGCAGTACTTC.

The CDR3, as DNA: TGTGCCAGCAGCGGAACGCAGGGAGGGCAGGAGCCCCAGCATTTT. Translation gives CASSGTQGGQEPQHF. The chain combines TRBV5-5 with TRBJ1-5; D possibly corresponds to TRBD1 (5 bases). This CDR3 is built from 15 residues. Trimming removed 4 bases at V and 8 bases at J, with 19 bases between. The germline V gene has CDR1 SGHKS and CDR2 YYEKEE (reference sequence). The full variable domain, in which reference TRBV5-5 and TRBJ1-5 provide the parts outside the CDR3, is DAGVTQSPTHLIKTRGQQVTLRCSPISGHKSVSWYQQVLGQGPQFIFQYYEKEERGRGNFPDRFSARQFPNYSSELNVNALLLGDSALYLCASSGTQGGQEPQHFGDGTRLSIL.

The chain uses TRBV28 and TRBJ2-7, with TRBD2 matching 7 bases. Germline-derived CDR1 and CDR2 are MDHEN and SYDVKM. This CDR3 has 15 amino acids. Unmatched junction bases numbered 9, after V lost 2 bases and J lost 5 bases. Written as DNA, the CDR3 is TGTGCCAGCAGTTTAGGTGCCGGGAGGTACGACGAGCAGTACTTC. Amino acid sequence: CASSLGAGRYDEQYF.

CDR3 bases: TGCGCCAGCAGCCAAGAACAGGGAAGCAATGAGCAGTTCTTC. This translates into CASSQEQGSNEQFF. The chain combines TRBV4-1 with TRBJ2-1; TRBD1 is a possible D gene (6 bases). Germline V gene sequence: CDR1 MGHRA, CDR2 YSYEKL. Deletions cut 0 bases from V and 6 bases from J, with 9 bases between. The CDR3 is 14 amino acids.

The chain couples TRBV7-9 to TRBJ2-7; a possible D gene is TRBD2 (5 bases). V lost 4 bases, J lost 5 bases, and 21 bases lay in between. Germline CDR1 reads SEHNR; CDR2 reads FQNEAQ (reference sequence). This CDR3 is built from 16 residues. CDR3 in amino acids: CASSSIQLAHGDEQYF. CDR3 nucleotide sequence: TGTGCCAGCAGCTCAATACAATTGGCCCACGGGGACGAGCAGTACTTC. Supplemented by reference TRBV7-9 and TRBJ2-7, the full variable domain reads DTGVSQNPRHKITKRGQNVTFRCDPISEHNRLYWYRQTLGQGPEFLTYFQNEAQLEKSRLLSDRFSAERPKGSFSTLEIQRTEQGDSAMYLCASSSIQLAHGDEQYFGPGTRLTVT.

The V gene is TRBV11-2, the J gene TRBJ2-7; 15 bases align to TRBD2. CDR3 length: 19 residues. V gave up 5 bases and J gave up 4 bases; unmatched junction bases: 15. Per the germline V gene, CDR1 is SGHAT and CDR2 is FQNNGV. The DNA for the CDR3 is TGTGCCAGCAGCACCCGGGCGAGAGGACTAGCGGGGGGGATGTACGAGCAGTACTTC. This encodes CASSTRARGLAGGMYEQYF.

The gene calls are TRBV27 and TRBJ2-5, with 15 nucleotides matching TRBD2. This CDR3 has 16 residues. The V segment lost 5 bases and the J segment 2 bases; nucleotides outside the gene matches: 3. CDR1 is MNHEY, CDR2 SMNVEV, per germline (reference sequence). CDR3 sequence: CASSGTSGRWQETQYF. In DNA, the CDR3 is TGTGCCAGCAGTGGGACTAGCGGGAGGTGGCAAGAGACCCAGTACTTC.

The gene calls are TRBV4-2 and TRBJ2-7, with 11 nucleotides matching TRBD2. The CDR3 runs 16 residues. Germline CDR1 reads LGHNA; CDR2 reads YNFKEQ. Unmatched junction bases numbered 8, after V lost 3 bases and J lost 4 bases. CDR3 in amino acids: CASSHTLAGGGYEQYF. The CDR3 nucleotides read TGTGCCAGCAGCCATACTCTAGCGGGGGGCGGGTACGAGCAGTACTTC.

The genes are TRBV9 and TRBJ2-3, with D perhaps matching TRBD1 (5 bases). Germline CDR1 reads SGDLS; CDR2 reads YYNGEE. Trimming took off 2 bases at V and 0 bases at J, with 13 bases between the two ends. There are 16 residues in the CDR3. In nucleotides, the CDR3 is TGTGCCAGCAGCGTCACAGGTCTTAAGAGCACAGATACGCAGTATTTT. Translation: CASSVTGLKSTDTQYF.

The genes are TRBV6-5 and TRBJ2-7; 7 bases match TRBD1. This CDR3 comprises 13 residues. CDR1 and CDR2 (germline): MNHEY, SVGAGI. Losses at the gene ends were 0 bases for V and 4 bases for J; bases not matched to a gene: 0. CDR3 nucleotides: TGTGCCAGCAGTTACTCGACAGGGTACGAGCAGTACTTC. Residues: CASSYSTGYEQYF.

This rearrangement joins TRBV27 to TRBJ2-7; D possibly corresponds to TRBD2 (5 bases). V lost 2 bases and J lost 9, with 17 bases in between. From germline, CDR1 is MNHEY and CDR2 SMNVEV (reference sequence). The CDR3 is made up of 14 amino acids. The CDR3 region is CASSLQPSGARQYF. CDR3 sequence (DNA): TGTGCCAGCAGTTTACAACCCAGCGGAGCTAGGCAGTACTTC.

This chain joins TRBV6-5 and TRBJ2-5; perhaps TRBD1 as D (5 bases). The CDR3 has 14 residues. Per the germline V gene, CDR1 is MNHEY and CDR2 is SVGAGI. V shed 4 bases and J shed 3 bases, with 12 bases lying between them. The CDR3: CASSFLTAKETQYF. The CDR3 DNA sequence: TGTGCCAGCAGTTTTCTGACAGCTAAAGAGACCCAGTACTTC.

The chain combines TRBV19 with TRBJ1-1, with D possibly being TRBD1 (5 bases). The CDR3 is 15 amino acids. Trimming stripped 4 bases from V and 4 bases from J, with 16 bases between. Germline-derived CDR1 and CDR2 are LNHDA and SQIVND (reference sequence). CDR3 nucleotides: TGTGCCAGTAGTAGATTTAACTTGGGGGGCACTGAAGCTTTCTTT. Protein: CASSRFNLGGTEAFF. The whole variable domain, remainder taken from reference TRBV19 and TRBJ1-1, is DGGITQSPKYLFRKEGQNVTLSCEQNLNHDAMYWYRQDPGQGLRLIYYSQIVNDFQKGDIAEGYSVSREKKESFPLTVTSAQKNPTAFYLCASSRFNLGGTEAFFGQGTRLTVV.

The chain has TRBV25-1 and TRBJ2-7; TRBD1 aligns across 8 bases. The germline V gene has CDR1 MGHDK and CDR2 SYGVNS. V shed 3 bases and J 5 bases; nucleotides not matched to a gene: 6. The CDR3 loop spans 14 amino acids. This CDR3 reads CASSDPTGVDEQYF. CDR3 DNA: TGTGCCAGCAGTGACCCGACAGGGGTCGACGAGCAGTACTTC.

The chain is built from TRBV24-1 and TRBJ2-1; 12 positions match TRBD2. Germline V gives CDR1 KGHDR, CDR2 SFDVKD. The V segment lost 4 bases and the J segment 7 bases; nucleotides outside the gene matches: 16. CDR3 length: 19 amino acids. Here the CDR3 reads CATSDSGASGGAWRNEQFF. CDR3 DNA: TGTGCCACCAGTGACTCCGGGGCTAGCGGGGGGGCCTGGAGGAATGAGCAGTTCTTC.